Presented here are 4 T cell receptor beta chains from one specimen sequenced in a study of technical replicates of blood from a handful of donors. Sequencing was performed with immunoSEQ multiplex PCR; in TCRdb, only in-frame clones are kept and a portion is missing. In the table there are approximately 82,000 clones, roughly 95% of which are singletons. Sequenced sample: T cells isolated from PBMCs. These receptors all stem from a human donor in good health.

This chain links TRBV7-3 with TRBJ2-5, with 9 bases that match TRBD2. CDR3 length equals 16 residues. Germline V gene sequence: CDR1 SGHTA, CDR2 FQGTGA. Germline trimming cut 2 bases from V and 5 bases from J; bases unmatched to any gene: 9. CDR3 sequence reads: CASSLFSGTSQETQYF. The CDR3 DNA sequence: TGTGCCAGCAGCTTATTTTCCGGGACTAGCCAGGAGACCCAGTACTTC.

V and J are TRBV27 and TRBJ2-5; 9 nucleotides align to TRBD1. The junction had 3 bases not matched to a gene; V was cut back by 1 base and J by 3 bases. The germline V gene has CDR1 MNHEY and CDR2 SMNVEV (reference sequence). The CDR3 totals 15 residues. The CDR3 here is CASSLWTGEKETQYF. The CDR3 coding sequence is TGTGCCAGCAGTTTATGGACAGGGGAAAAAGAGACCCAGTACTTC.

V gene TRBV4-3 combines with J gene TRBJ2-7, with a weak D call TRBD1 (5 bases). The length of the CDR3 is 15 residues. Between the trimmed V and J ends, which lost 0 bases and 12 bases, there was a span of 21 bases. Germline CDR1 and CDR2: LGHNA and YSLEER. CDR3 sequence: CASSQDIGDFLPRYF. The CDR3 nucleotides are TGCGCCAGCAGCCAAGATATAGGGGATTTCCTTCCCCGGTACTTC.

The chain links TRBV19 to TRBJ1-1; 7 nucleotides line up with TRBD1. The junction had 22 bases not matched to a gene; V was cut back by 7 bases and J by 8 bases. The V gene's germline CDR1 is LNHDA and CDR2 SQIVND (reference sequence). The CDR3 runs 17 residues. The CDR3 sequence is CASTTQSQTGQALEAFF. CDR3 coding DNA: TGTGCCAGTACGACCCAATCTCAGACAGGGCAGGCGCTCGAAGCTTTCTTT.